These T cell receptor beta chains were read from a single sample in a study of blood T cell repertoires in COVID-19. The protocol was immunoSEQ multiplex PCR, while the TCRdb copy is restricted to in-frame clones and leaves out a portion. The data contain around 310,000 clones, 89% of them seen just once; the ten biggest clones take up around 13%. Sequenced sample: peripheral blood. These TCRs come from a woman aged 55-69 years with acute or convalescent COVID-19. Both conserved end residues are part of each CDR3.

>TRBV11-3
CASSSPGSSTDTQYF
>TRBV9
CASSVDQGGGNQPQHF
>TRBV28
CASSYLFWGRGNTEAFF
>TRBV7-9
CASSPGLAWNEQFF
>TRBV7-2
CASSLSGGPEGELFF
>TRBV7-2
CASSLAVWGGAFGEQYF
>TRBV11-2
CASSLGGWGNTEAFF
>TRBV30
CAWIRTGTDYGYTF
>TRBV6-5
CASIGLNYGYTF
>TRBV19
CASSIVGGTGELFF
>TRBV6-4
CASSDSGLGSSYNEQFF
>TRBV4-2
CASSQEDRGGDTQYF
>TRBV15
CATSSKTAGSGNTIYF
>TRBV30
CAWTQRGLGETQYF
>TRBV19
CASSSRTVNTEAFF
>TRBV4-3
CASSQAAGVGNQPQHF
>TRBV5-6
CASSVSYEQYF
>TRBV7-3
CASSLAAGGQGREQFF
>TRBV6-2/TRBV6-3
CASSYSGRRSYRMNTEAFF
>TRBV6-6
CASSPSYGGGFATNEKLFF
>TRBV9
CASSVAGHRVNTGELFF
>TRBV7-2
CASSLIAGTGELFF
>TRBV30
CAWSVLPSGSLGFF
>TRBV2
CASSRGATNYGYTF